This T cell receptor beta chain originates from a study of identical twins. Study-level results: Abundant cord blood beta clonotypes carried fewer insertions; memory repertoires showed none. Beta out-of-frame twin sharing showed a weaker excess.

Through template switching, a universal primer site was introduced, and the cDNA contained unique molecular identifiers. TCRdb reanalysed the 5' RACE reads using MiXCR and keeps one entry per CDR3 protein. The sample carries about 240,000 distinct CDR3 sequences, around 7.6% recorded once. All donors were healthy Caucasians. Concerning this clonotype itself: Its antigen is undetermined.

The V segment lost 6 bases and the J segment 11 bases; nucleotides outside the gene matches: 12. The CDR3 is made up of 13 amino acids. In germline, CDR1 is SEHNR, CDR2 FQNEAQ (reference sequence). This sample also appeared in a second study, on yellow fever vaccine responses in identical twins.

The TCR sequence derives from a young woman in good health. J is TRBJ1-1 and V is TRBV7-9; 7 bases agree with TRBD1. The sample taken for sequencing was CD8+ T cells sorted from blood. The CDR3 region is CASRLGTAGGAFF. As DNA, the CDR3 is TGTGCCAGCAGACTCGGGACAGCCGGAGGGGCTTTCTTT.